These 17 T cell receptor beta chains were all obtained from the same sample, sequenced in a study of vaccination and CD4 T cells after COVID-19. The treatment was: approximately nine-day PBMC culture with coronavirus spike peptide pools or control peptides (ViraFEST assay). With the Oncomine TCR Beta short-read assay, DNA from cultured CD4+ T cells was sequenced. TCRdb redid the calling of the PCR reads with MiXCR, one entry per CDR3 protein. The profile shows around 12,000 distinct CDR3 sequences, around 47% of them singletons. No antigen has been assigned to these receptors. The specimen sequenced was CD4+ T cells from blood, cultured in vitro. Receptors originate from a human donor who had recovered from COVID-19.

This clonotype has more than one count but fewer than ten. This sequence joins TRBV20-1 and TRBJ2-5; no clear D gene. CDR3 length: 12 amino acids. V was trimmed by 6 bases and J by 0 bases, leaving 8 bases between them. The germline CDR1 and CDR2 sequences are DFQATT and SNEGSKA (reference sequence). Here the CDR3 reads CSATPYQETQYF. The CDR3, as DNA: TGCAGTGCGACCCCTTACCAAGAGACCCAGTACTTC.

This clonotype was detected a few times. This chain uses TRBV2 with TRBJ2-5, with D uncertain. The germline gives CDR1 SNHLY, CDR2 FYNNEI. The CDR3 spans 14 residues. The V and J ends lost 6 bases and 5 bases respectively, with 16 bases between them. The CDR3 loop is CASRAGLRRETQYF. CDR3 DNA: TGTGCCAGCAGGGCAGGTCTGCGCCGGGAGACCCAGTACTTC.

V gene TRBV7-8 combines with J gene TRBJ2-2, with TRBD1 matching over 7 bases. The CDR3 runs 15 residues. Germline CDR1 is SGHVS and CDR2 is FQNEAQ. J lost 7 bases, V lost 5 bases, and 10 bases had no gene match. CDR3 region: CASSRDRLLSGELFF. The DNA for the CDR3 is TGTGCCAGCAGCCGGGACAGACTATTAAGCGGGGAGCTGTTTTTT.

The gene calls are TRBV7-2 and TRBJ2-3, with D possibly matching TRBD2 (7 bases). The CDR3 sequence is 15 residues long. V lost 5 bases and J 5 bases, leaving 17 bases between the germline ends. Germline lookup yields CDR1 SGHTA and CDR2 FQGNSA. The DNA of the CDR3 is TGTGCCAGCAGCCCCAATTGGGGGGGCGGAGATACGCAGTATTTT. Encoded protein: CASSPNWGGGDTQYF.

V gene TRBV7-9 combines with J gene TRBJ1-2, with D unresolved. This CDR3 has 13 amino acids. Germline V gives CDR1 SEHNR, CDR2 FQNEAQ (reference sequence). Trimming cost V 8 bases and J 4 bases, with 14 bases left between them. The CDR3 nucleotides are TGTGCCAGCGTGGGATCCTGGGGCTATGGCTACACCTTC. This gives the protein CASVGSWGYGYTF. Looking up the rest from reference TRBV7-9 and TRBJ1-2 gives the full variable domain: DTGVSQNPRHKITKRGQNVTFRCDPISEHNRLYWYRQTLGQGPEFLTYFQNEAQLEKSRLLSDRFSAERPKGSFSTLEIQRTEQGDSAMYLCASVGSWGYGYTFGSGTRLTVV.

V usage is TRBV6-1 and J usage is TRBJ2-1; 7 nucleotides align to TRBD2. This CDR3 spans 17 amino acids. V trimming: 6 bases; J trimming: 5 bases; junction bases outside the gene matches: 16. Germline CDR1 and CDR2: MNHNS and SASEGT. The CDR3: CASREPLIGRLHNEQFF. For the CDR3, the DNA is TGTGCCAGCAGGGAGCCTTTAATCGGGAGGTTACACAATGAGCAGTTCTTC.

This clonotype was observed a few times. This chain joins TRBV7-2 and TRBJ1-3; tentative D call: TRBD1 (5 bases). Germline-derived CDR1 and CDR2 are SGHTA and FQGNSA. V was trimmed by 5 bases and J by 0 bases, leaving 17 bases between them. This CDR3 comprises 17 residues. For the CDR3, the DNA is TGTGCCAGCAGCCCGCGAGATCGGGGCAACTCTGGAAACACCATATATTTT. This sequence encodes CASSPRDRGNSGNTIYF. Drawing the rest from reference TRBV7-2 and TRBJ1-3, the complete variable domain is GAGVSQSPSNKVTEKGKDVELRCDPISGHTALYWYRQSLGQGLEFLIYFQGNSAPDKSGLPSDRFSAERTGGSVSTLTIQRTQQEDSAVYLCASSPRDRGNSGNTIYFGEGSWLTVV.

The V call is TRBV28, the J call TRBJ1-4, with TRBD1 matching over 10 bases. The CDR3 covers 14 residues. Germline V gene lookup returns CDR1 MDHEN and CDR2 SYDVKM. J gave up 10 bases and V 7 bases, and 9 bases lay outside the gene matches. The CDR3 DNA is TGTGCCAGCAACGACAGGGGGCAAAGTGGAAAACTGTTTTTT. This encodes CASNDRGQSGKLFF. The full variable domain, in which reference TRBV28 and TRBJ1-4 provide the parts outside the CDR3, is DVKVTQSSRYLVKRTGEKVFLECVQDMDHENMFWYRQDPGLGLRLIYFSYDVKMKEKGDIPEGYSVSREKKERFSLILESASTNQTSMYLCASNDRGQSGKLFFGSGTQLSVL.

This clonotype was counted between two and nine times. The chain uses TRBV7-2 and TRBJ1-5, with D possibly TRBD1 on 5 matching bases. The CDR3 has 17 residues. The germline gives CDR1 SGHTA, CDR2 FQGNSA. The ends were cut back, 1 base at V and 7 bases at J, with 20 bases in the middle. The CDR3 protein is CASSLGEYGGEGQPQHF. The CDR3 DNA follows: TGTGCCAGCAGCTTAGGAGAATATGGAGGGGAAGGACAGCCCCAGCATTTT.

The chain recombines TRBV12-3 or TRBV12-4 with TRBJ1-5; TRBD1 might be the D (5 bases). V was shortened by 6 bases and J by 3 bases, with 9 bases between the two germline ends. This CDR3 region has 13 residues. Here the CDR3 DNA reads TGTGCCAGCAGCGCGGGACTCAATCAGCCCCAGCATTTT. Translated, it gives CASSAGLNQPQHF.

This chain joins TRBV28 and TRBJ1-3; 9 positions agree with TRBD1. Germline-derived CDR1 and CDR2 are MDHEN and SYDVKM. This CDR3 contains 20 residues. J gave up 0 bases and V 6 bases, and 18 bases lay outside the gene matches. The CDR3 spells CASSQALGTGRSRSGNTIYF. The DNA of the CDR3 is TGTGCCAGCAGCCAAGCCCTCGGGACAGGGAGGAGCCGCTCTGGAAACACCATATATTTT. Full variable domain (remainder filled in from reference TRBV28 and TRBJ1-3): DVKVTQSSRYLVKRTGEKVFLECVQDMDHENMFWYRQDPGLGLRLIYFSYDVKMKEKGDIPEGYSVSREKKERFSLILESASTNQTSMYLCASSQALGTGRSRSGNTIYFGEGSWLTVV.

This clonotype was counted a few times. This chain links TRBV5-4 with TRBJ2-5; D uncertain. The CDR3 has 14 residues. V was cut by 6 bases and J by 0 bases, with 12 bases left in between. Germline CDR1 and CDR2: SGHNT and YYREEE (reference sequence). The CDR3 DNA sequence: TGTGCCAGCACCGATGGTCGGTACCAAGAGACCCAGTACTTC. This translates into CASTDGRYQETQYF. Supplemented by reference TRBV5-4 and TRBJ2-5, the full variable domain reads ETGVTQSPTHLIKTRGQQVTLRCSSQSGHNTVSWYQQALGQGPQFIFQYYREEENGRGNFPPRFSGLQFPNYSSELNVNALELDDSALYLCASTDGRYQETQYFGPGTRLLVL.

The rearrangement joins TRBV6-5 to TRBJ1-1, with D perhaps matching TRBD1 (5 bases). The CDR3 is 12 amino acids. With 0 bases removed from V and 7 bases from J, the gap between germline ends came to 6 bases. Germline assignment: CDR1 MNHEY and CDR2 SVGAGI. Here the CDR3 reads CASSYSQGEAFF. In DNA, the CDR3 is TGTGCCAGCAGTTACTCGCAGGGTGAAGCTTTCTTT.

Only a few counts were recorded for this clonotype. J is TRBJ2-7 and V is TRBV11-2; 13 bases align to TRBD2. The germline V gene encodes CDR1 SGHAT and CDR2 FQNNGV. The junction had 10 bases not matched to a gene; V was cut back by 5 bases and J by 3 bases. The CDR3 is made up of 17 amino acids. CDR3 sequence (DNA): TGTGCCAGCAGCAAAGGACTAGCGGGAGCTACCGGCTACGAGCAGTACTTC. This translates into CASSKGLAGATGYEQYF.

This clonotype ranks as medium-sized. V gene TRBV6-1 combines with J gene TRBJ1-2, with D perhaps matching TRBD1 (6 bases). V was clipped by 11 bases and J by 0 bases, with 19 bases between them. CDR1 is MNHNS and CDR2 is SASEGT in the germline V gene. There are 15 residues in the CDR3. CDR3 nucleotide sequence: TGTGCCGCAGGGGTACAGGGAATAGCTAACTATGGCTACACCTTC. It specifies CAAGVQGIANYGYTF.

The chain carries TRBV2 and TRBJ2-7, with D maybe TRBD2 (5 bases). There are 14 residues in the CDR3. V was shortened by 6 bases and J by 0 bases, with 12 bases between the two germline ends. The germline V gene has CDR1 SNHLY and CDR2 FYNNEI. This CDR3 is CASSRGLASYEQYF. The CDR3 DNA follows: TGTGCCAGCAGCCGAGGACTGGCCTCCTACGAGCAGTACTTC. The full variable domain, rest sourced from reference TRBV2 and TRBJ2-7, is EPEVTQTPSHQVTQMGQEVILRCVPISNHLYFYWYRQILGQKVEFLVSFYNNEISEKSEIFDDQFSVERPDGSNFTLKIRSTKLEDSAMYFCASSRGLASYEQYFGPGTRLTVT.

V usage is TRBV6-1 and J usage is TRBJ2-1; D is undetermined. Germline V lookup: CDR1 MNHNS, CDR2 SASEGT. This CDR3 comprises 13 residues. V was cut by 6 bases and J by 6 bases, with 12 bases left in between. CDR3 sequence (DNA): TGTGCCAGCAGGTCCAGCACTACCAATGAGCAGTTCTTC. It translates to CASRSSTTNEQFF.